What follows are 12 T cell receptor beta chains derived from one specimen sequenced in a study of blood T cell repertoires in COVID-19. TCRdb keeps only in-frame clones here, not all; method: immunoSEQ multiplex PCR. The data contain about 110,000 clones, roughly 88% of them singletons. The sequencing sample was made of peripheral blood. These receptors originate from an elderly woman with active or convalescent COVID-19.

The rearrangement uses TRBV27 and TRBJ1-6; 9 bases agree with TRBD1. CDR1 is MNHEY and CDR2 is SMNVEV in the germline V gene (reference sequence). V lost 6 bases and J lost 10; bases outside the gene matches: 7. The CDR3 runs 14 residues. The DNA for the CDR3 is TGTGCCAGCAGCCCCGGGACAGGGCGATCACCCCTCCACTTT. It specifies CASSPGTGRSPLHF.

This chain links TRBV7-2 with TRBJ2-7; 8 bases map to TRBD1. The CDR3 sequence is 16 residues long. The junction had 12 bases not matched to a gene; V was cut back by 3 bases and J by 5 bases. Germline CDR1 is SGHTA and CDR2 is FQGNSA. The DNA of the CDR3 is TGTGCCAGCAGCTTTGGACCTGACAGGGGAAGGAACGAGCAGTACTTC. It is translated as CASSFGPDRGRNEQYF.

This rearrangement joins TRBV6-5 to TRBJ1-6; 9 nucleotides align to TRBD1. The germline V gene has CDR1 MNHEY and CDR2 SVGAGI. The CDR3 covers 15 residues. V shed 6 bases and J 4 bases; nucleotides not matched to a gene: 4. CDR3 in amino acids: CASRDRGSYNSPLHF. The CDR3 DNA follows: TGTGCCAGCAGGGACAGGGGATCTTATAATTCACCCCTCCACTTT.

The J gene is TRBJ1-5, the V gene TRBV19; 7 nucleotides align to TRBD1. Unmatched junction bases numbered 6, after V lost 5 bases and J lost 2 bases. The CDR3 has 15 residues. CDR1 and CDR2 from the germline V gene are LNHDA and SQIVND (reference sequence). The CDR3 spells CASSLVGGGNQPQHF. CDR3 sequence (DNA): TGTGCCAGTAGTTTAGTAGGGGGCGGCAATCAGCCCCAGCATTTT.

The CDR3 protein is CASSQTGGRTEAFF. The CDR3, as DNA: TGTGCCAGCAGCCAGACAGGGGGCCGGACTGAAGCTTTCTTT. This sequence joins TRBV6-1 and TRBJ1-1; 10 bases line up with TRBD1. The CDR3 is made up of 14 amino acids. The V segment lost 6 bases and the J segment 5 bases; nucleotides outside the gene matches: 6. Germline V gene sequence: CDR1 MNHNS, CDR2 SASEGT.

The chain links TRBV5-1 to TRBJ2-1; 7 bases agree with TRBD2. Germline CDR1 is SGHRS and CDR2 is YFSETQ. This CDR3 spans 16 amino acids. After removal of 0 bases from V and 1 base from J, the junction contained 4 bases not matched to a gene. CDR3 loop: CASSLAVAGSYNEQFF. In DNA, the CDR3 is TGCGCCAGCAGCTTGGCGGTAGCGGGTTCCTACAATGAGCAGTTCTTC.

The chain recombines TRBV5-1 with TRBJ2-7; 8 nucleotides agree with TRBD2. Germline assignment: CDR1 SGHRS and CDR2 YFSETQ. V trimming: 3 bases; J trimming: 3 bases; junction bases outside the gene matches: 5. This CDR3 spans 14 amino acids. As DNA, the CDR3 is TGCGCCAGCAGCTCAGCGGGAGATGGCTACGAGCAGTACTTC. Protein product: CASSSAGDGYEQYF. Full variable domain (rest looked up from reference TRBV5-1 and TRBJ2-7): KAGVTQTPRYLIKTRGQQVTLSCSPISGHRSVSWYQQTPGQGLQFLFEYFSETQRNKGNFPGRFSGRQFSNSRSEMNVSTLELGDSALYLCASSSAGDGYEQYFGPGTRLTVT.

This chain connects TRBV5-6 to TRBJ2-7, with D possibly TRBD2 on 5 matching bases. Germline V gives CDR1 SGHDT, CDR2 YYEEEE. The ends were cut back, 1 base at V and 6 bases at J, with 5 bases in the middle. The CDR3 has 11 amino acids. The CDR3 nucleotides are TGTGCCAGCAGCTTGCGGGGCGAGCAGTACTTC. It is translated as CASSLRGEQYF.

In the case of this clone: Other DNA variants within this sample encode the same CDR3. The genes are TRBV3-1 (or the pseudogene TRBV3-2) and TRBJ2-1; TRBD2 matches at 14 bases. The CDR3 sequence is 16 residues long. The germline V gene has CDR1 LGHDT and CDR2 YNNKEL (reference sequence). Trimming removed 1 base from V and 7 bases from J; junction bases left unmatched: 3. This CDR3 reads CASSQAGTSGSNEQFF. DNA of the CDR3: TGTGCCAGCAGCCAAGCCGGGACTAGCGGGAGTAATGAGCAGTTCTTC.

The CDR3 is CASSHSGARDEQYF. The CDR3, as DNA: TGTGCCAGCAGTCATAGCGGAGCTCGGGACGAGCAGTACTTC. This chain uses TRBV3-1 (or the pseudogene TRBV3-2) with TRBJ2-7, with a possible D match to TRBD2 (6 bases). Trimming removed 6 bases from V and 5 bases from J, with 17 bases in between. The CDR3 sequence is 14 residues long. Germline lookup yields CDR1 LGHDT and CDR2 YNNKEL (reference sequence).

The rearrangement uses TRBV12-5 and TRBJ1-2, with 7 bases matching TRBD1. CDR3 length: 13 residues. Germline V gene data show CDR1 as LGHNT and CDR2 as FRNRAP. V was clipped by 9 bases and J by 1 base; unmatched bases: 5. The CDR3 is CASRDSHNYGYTF. CDR3 nucleotide sequence: TGTGCTAGCCGGGACAGCCATAACTATGGCTACACCTTC.

The chain is built from TRBV6-5 and TRBJ1-1; D is ambiguous. CDR3 length equals 13 residues. V was cut by 5 bases and J by 2 bases, with 9 bases left in between. Germline loops: CDR1 MNHEY, CDR2 SVGAGI. CDR3 loop: CASSPGLNTEAFF. CDR3 sequence (DNA): TGTGCCAGCAGTCCTGGACTTAACACTGAAGCTTTCTTT.